This T cell receptor beta chain appears in the sequencing data of a study of blood T cell repertoires in COVID-19. This clone was picked up a small number of times. Authors' processing steps: Quantification of nucleated cells was approximated via reference gene primer amplification. Measured with immunoSEQ multiplex PCR; TCRdb has only the in-frame clones, and not every one. V and J calls and clone size are as listed in that table; D and trimming were resolved from the DNA. This repertoire shows about 170,000 clones, over 75% found once; its top ten account for 6.9%. The source is a man older than 75 with COVID-19, enrolled during active disease. Specimen: peripheral blood.

DNA of the CDR3: TGTGCCAGCAGTCGACAGGGGGCGGCGGGCGAAAAACTGTTTTTT. Protein sequence: CASSRQGAAGEKLFF. V and J are TRBV6-6 and TRBJ1-4; TRBD1 matches 10 bases. The V gene's germline CDR1 is MNHNY and CDR2 SVGAGI (reference sequence). The ends lost 5 bases at V and 8 bases at J; junction bases unmatched: 8. This CDR3 comprises 15 residues.